This TCR beta chain was sequenced for a study of TIL therapy for anti-PD-1-resistant metastatic lung cancer. Study overall: Most patients had lung adenocarcinoma. Study-wide results and limits: TIL cultures after expansion showed higher clonality and lower diversity than baseline tumor (median roughly 6.3% vs 31%).

Time point reported: pre-treatment sample, taken before nivolumab and TIL therapy. Pleural nodules or supraclavicular lymph nodes made up most of the excised metastases sampled. This CDR3 is built from 16 residues. V lost 0 bases, J lost 0 bases, and 12 bases lay in between. Per the germline V gene, CDR1 is SGHAT and CDR2 is FQNNGV. This was the immunoSEQ v3 assay. Survey-level samples got 2 million or so read pairs; deep-level samples got about 5-6.5 million. Clones were read by immunoSEQ multiplex PCR, and TCRdb kept only the in-frame ones, dropping some. The table lists about 5,200 clones, roughly 64% of them singletons. Turning to this clone: The target antigen is unknown.

This TCR came from a man aged 70 or older with non-small cell lung cancer. The V call is TRBV11-2, the J call TRBJ2-7; D is perhaps TRBD2 (5 bases). The sequencing here drew on tumor tissue, taken at baseline. For the CDR3, the DNA is TGTGCCAGCAGCTTAGACTATGGGAGTCCCTCCTACGAGCAGTACTTC. It encodes CASSLDYGSPSYEQYF. Combining the CDR3 with reference TRBV11-2 and TRBJ2-7 gives the whole variable domain EAGVAQSPRYKIIEKRQSVAFWCNPISGHATLYWYQQILGQGPKLLIQFQNNGVVDDSQLPKDRFSAERLKGVDSTLKIQPAKLEDSAVYLCASSLDYGSPSYEQYFGPGTRLTVT.